This T cell receptor beta chain was recorded in a study of blood T cell repertoires in COVID-19. Looking at the study overall: There were acute and convalescent COVID-19 samples, and they came from the United States, Italy and Spain.

Participant ages covered about 18 to 100 years across around 25 US areas. The recovered donors of Cohort 3 showed two negative PCRs, clearance, or symptom resolution. Some clones are missing from TCRdb's copy, which holds only in-frame ones; the method was immunoSEQ multiplex PCR. Of 350,000 to 400,000 clones listed, roughly 87% are singletons. Between the trimmed V and J ends, which lost 5 bases and 4 bases, there was a span of 14 bases. Germline V gene lookup returns CDR1 SQVTM and CDR2 ANQGSEA. The CDR3 is 13 amino acids. The sample was PBMCs or T cells enriched from blood (not recorded which). The receptor's source is a woman aged 25 to 39 who had recovered from COVID-19. J is TRBJ1-2 and V is TRBV29-1; D possibly corresponds to TRBD1 (6 bases). CDR3 DNA sequence: TGCAGCGTTTCTTTACAGGGAACCTATGGCTACACCTTC. Residues: CSVSLQGTYGYTF.